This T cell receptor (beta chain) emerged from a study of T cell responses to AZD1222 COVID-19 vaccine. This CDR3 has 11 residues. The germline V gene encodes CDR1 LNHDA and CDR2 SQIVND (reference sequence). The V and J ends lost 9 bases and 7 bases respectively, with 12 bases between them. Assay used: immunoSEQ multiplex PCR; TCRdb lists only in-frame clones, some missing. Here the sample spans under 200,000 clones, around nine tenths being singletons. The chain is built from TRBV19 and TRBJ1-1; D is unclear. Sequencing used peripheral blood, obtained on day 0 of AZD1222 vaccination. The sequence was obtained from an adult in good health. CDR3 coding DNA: TGTGCCAGCAACGGACTCGTTGAAGCTTTCTTT. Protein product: CASNGLVEAFF. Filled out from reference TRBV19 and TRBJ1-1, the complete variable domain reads DGGITQSPKYLFRKEGQNVTLSCEQNLNHDAMYWYRQDPGQGLRLIYYSQIVNDFQKGDIAEGYSVSREKKESFPLTVTSAQKNPTAFYLCASNGLVEAFFGQGTRLTVV.